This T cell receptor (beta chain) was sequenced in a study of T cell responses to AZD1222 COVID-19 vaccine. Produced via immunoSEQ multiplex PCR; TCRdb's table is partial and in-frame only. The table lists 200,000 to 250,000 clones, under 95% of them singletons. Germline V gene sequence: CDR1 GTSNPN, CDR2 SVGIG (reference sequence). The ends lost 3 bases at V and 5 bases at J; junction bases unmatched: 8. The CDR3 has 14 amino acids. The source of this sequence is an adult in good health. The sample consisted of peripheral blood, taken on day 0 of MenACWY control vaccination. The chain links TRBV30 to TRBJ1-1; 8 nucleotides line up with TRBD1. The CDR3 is CAWSPPGGRTEAFF. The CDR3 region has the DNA TGTGCCTGGAGCCCCCCAGGGGGCCGGACTGAAGCTTTCTTT.